Listed below are T cell receptor beta chains from one sample, sequenced in a study of T cell repertoires in cytomegalovirus infection. No cognate antigen is known for these TCRs. MiXCR was run by TCRdb on the reads, yielding one entry per CDR3 protein. The profile shows approximately 500,000 distinct CDR3 sequences, around 35% of them singletons. The sample consisted of cultured PBMCs, taken from culture after CMV antigen stimulation. The receptors were gathered from a human donor in good health (CMV status not recorded). Some clones in this sample may be carry-over from other donors' samples. Both conserved end residues are part of each CDR3. The D gene is left open where the match is weak.

V	D	J	CDR3
TRBV4-3	.	TRBJ1-2	CASSQELIGWHYGYTF
TRBV7-9	.	TRBJ2-5	CASSLYLQETQYF
TRBV7-4	.	TRBJ2-5	CASSFGLEETQYF
TRBV4-1	TRBD2	TRBJ2-1	CASSQTLAGGPPYNEQFF
TRBV12-3/TRBV12-4	TRBD2	TRBJ2-5	CASSSQRERETQYF
TRBV7-2	.	TRBJ2-7	CASSLGVGLSSYEQYF
TRBV7-2	TRBD2	TRBJ2-7	CASSTGLDSYEQYF
TRBV7-2	.	TRBJ2-7	CASQAWGHPYEQYF
TRBV7-2	.	TRBJ2-3	CASSLHPRGDTQYF
TRBV11-3	.	TRBJ2-7	CASSFGANYEQYF
TRBV7-2	TRBD1	TRBJ1-5	CASSLMGRGSQPQHF
TRBV6-2/TRBV6-3	.	TRBJ1-5	CASKDQGNGNQPQHF
TRBV7-2	.	TRBJ2-2	CASSYSSNTGELFF
TRBV28	TRBD1	TRBJ1-5	CASNEWVGQGGQPQHF
TRBV28	.	TRBJ2-3	CASSRDQKPTDTQYF
TRBV7-2	.	TRBJ2-2	CASSPLGLRTGELFF